This T cell receptor beta chain was sequenced during a study of blood T cell repertoires in COVID-19. Study-level information: COVID-19 samples from acute and convalescent phases originated in the United States, Italy and Spain. T cells, B-cell-depleted T cells, or PBMCs provided the cDNA or gDNA that served as material.

In the study's own analysis: Estimation of nucleated cell counts was performed using reference gene primer amplification. Using immunoSEQ multiplex PCR, the repertoire was profiled, and TCRdb retains in-frame clones only, with some absent. V, J and clone size derive from that table, while D and trimming were established from the DNA sequence. Of around 260,000 clones listed, about 89% are singletons. The ends lost 4 bases at V and 5 bases at J; junction bases unmatched: 9. CDR3 length equals 14 residues. Per the germline V gene, CDR1 is GTSNPN and CDR2 is SVGIG (reference sequence). The chain combines TRBV30 with TRBJ1-1; TRBD1 matches 8 bases. Sample: peripheral blood. The origin of this receptor is a man aged 35-49 years who had recovered from COVID-19. CDR3 in amino acids: CAWNVRGLRTEAFF. The CDR3 region has the DNA TGTGCCTGGAACGTCAGGGGGCTGAGAACTGAAGCTTTCTTT.